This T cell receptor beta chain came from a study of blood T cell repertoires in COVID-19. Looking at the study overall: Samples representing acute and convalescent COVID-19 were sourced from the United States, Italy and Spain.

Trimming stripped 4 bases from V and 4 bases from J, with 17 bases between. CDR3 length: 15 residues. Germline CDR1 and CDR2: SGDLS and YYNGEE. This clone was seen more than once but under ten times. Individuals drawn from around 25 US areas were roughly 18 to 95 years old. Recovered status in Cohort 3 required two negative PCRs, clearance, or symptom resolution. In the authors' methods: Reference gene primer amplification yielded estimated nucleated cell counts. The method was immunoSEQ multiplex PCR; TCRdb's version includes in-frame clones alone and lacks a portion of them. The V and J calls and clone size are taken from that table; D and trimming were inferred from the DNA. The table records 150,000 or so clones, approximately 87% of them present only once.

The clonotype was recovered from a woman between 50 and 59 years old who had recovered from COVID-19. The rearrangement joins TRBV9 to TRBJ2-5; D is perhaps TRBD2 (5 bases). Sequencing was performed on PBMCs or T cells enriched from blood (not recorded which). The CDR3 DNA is TGTGCCAGCAGCCCGCAACGAGCGGCCGGAGAGACCCAGTACTTC. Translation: CASSPQRAAGETQYF.